A selection of T cell receptor beta chains follows, all from one sample in a study of blood T cell repertoires in COVID-19. The data were produced by immunoSEQ multiplex PCR, yet TCRdb's version contains in-frame clones alone and is incomplete. Altogether around 230,000 clones are present, 85% being singletons, with the ten largest covering about 5.1%. The sample consisted of peripheral blood. These receptor sequences come from a man in his fifties or sixties with COVID-19, enrolled during active disease. The CDR3 runs from the conserved cysteine through the conserved F or W. The D gene is left open where the match is weak. Expanded clones are given a class, and other clones once, few, many or no size at all.

D gene	V gene	CDR3 length	J gene	clone size	CDR3 protein	CDR3 DNA
-	TRBV12-3/TRBV12-4	13	TRBJ2-5	-	CASRLGVQETQYF	TGTGCCAGCAGGCTGGGAGTCCAAGAGACCCAGTACTTC
TRBD2	TRBV9	16	TRBJ2-5	-	CASSVGGLAGEETQYF	TGTGCCAGCAGCGTAGGGGGACTAGCGGGGGAAGAGACCCAGTACTTC
TRBD1	TRBV7-9	14	TRBJ1-6	-	CASSSRDRGSPLHF	TGTGCCAGCAGCTCCCGGGACAGGGGATCACCCCTCCACTTT
-	TRBV7-2	14	TRBJ2-3	once	CASSLGLFPDTQYF	TGTGCCAGCAGCCTTGGACTATTCCCCGATACGCAGTATTTT
-	TRBV19	13	TRBJ2-5	-	CASSIGGHETQYF	TGTGCCAGTAGTATTGGGGGCCATGAGACCCAGTACTTC
-	TRBV18	15	TRBJ1-2	-	CASSPRSGVGYGYTF	TGTGCCAGCTCACCCCGCTCCGGGGTGGGCTATGGCTACACCTTC
-	TRBV3-1/TRBV3-2	17	TRBJ1-5	-	CASSQDLEINSNQPQHF	TGTGCCAGCAGCCAAGATCTGGAGATCAATAGCAATCAGCCCCAGCATTTT
TRBD1	TRBV7-3	15	TRBJ2-7	once	CASSLMGQGRGEQYF	TGTGCCAGCAGCTTAATGGGACAGGGCCGAGGCGAGCAGTACTTC
TRBD1	TRBV6-1	16	TRBJ2-1	-	CASREGETGGGNEQFF	TGTGCCAGCAGAGAAGGAGAGACAGGGGGCGGGAATGAGCAGTTCTTC
-	TRBV5-1	16	TRBJ2-3	-	CASSGRWAGYTDTQYF	TGCGCCAGCAGCGGAAGATGGGCAGGGTACACAGATACGCAGTATTTT
TRBD1	TRBV6-5	15	TRBJ2-1	once	CASSTRDRGRGEQFF	TGTGCCAGCAGTACCCGGGACAGGGGGCGCGGTGAGCAGTTCTTC
-	TRBV28	13	TRBJ1-2	-	CASSLSYNYGYTF	TGTGCCAGCAGTTTGAGTTATAACTATGGCTACACCTTC
TRBD2	TRBV5-1	15	TRBJ2-3	once	CASSLSGTNTDTQYF	TGCGCCAGCAGCTTGAGCGGGACCAACACAGATACGCAGTATTTT
TRBD1	TRBV5-1	15	TRBJ2-3	-	CASSLGGGSVDTQYF	TGCGCCAGCAGCTTGGGAGGGGGCTCGGTAGATACGCAGTATTTT
TRBD2	TRBV27	17	TRBJ2-5	-	CASSRGLAGGTQETQYF	TGTGCCAGCAGTCGAGGACTAGCGGGGGGAACCCAAGAGACCCAGTACTTC
-	TRBV6-2/TRBV6-3	18	TRBJ1-5	-	CASSYGTDQKYSNQPQHF	TGTGCCAGCAGTTACGGCACAGATCAGAAATATAGCAATCAGCCCCAGCATTTT
TRBD1	TRBV7-9	16	TRBJ2-6	-	CASSRATGLGANVLTF	TGTGCCAGCAGCCGAGCGACAGGGTTGGGGGCCAACGTCCTGACTTTC
-	TRBV6-6	16	TRBJ1-1	-	CASSSGGVGGNTEAFF	TGTGCCAGCAGTTCGGGAGGGGTCGGGGGGAACACTGAAGCTTTCTTT
-	TRBV7-3	14	TRBJ1-1	-	CASSLMGGTTEAFF	TGTGCCAGCAGCTTAATGGGGGGAACCACTGAAGCTTTCTTT
TRBD1	TRBV6-5	16	TRBJ2-7	-	CASSYTRPDRGYEQYF	TGTGCCAGCAGTTATACTCGACCCGACAGGGGCTACGAGCAGTACTTC
TRBD1	TRBV28	15	TRBJ1-3	-	CASSLLQGAGNTIYF	TGTGCCAGCAGTTTACTGCAGGGGGCTGGAAACACCATATATTTT
TRBD1	TRBV28	17	TRBJ2-1	-	CASTPAGSDRGYNEQFF	TGTGCCAGCACCCCGGCGGGGTCGGACAGGGGTTACAATGAGCAGTTCTTC
-	TRBV5-1	15	TRBJ1-5	-	CASSLSGDRAQPQHF	TGCGCCAGCAGCTTATCAGGGGATCGGGCTCAGCCCCAGCATTTT
TRBD1	TRBV5-1	14	TRBJ1-1	-	CASSLTGTADEAFF	TGCGCCAGCAGCTTGACCGGGACAGCCGATGAAGCTTTCTTT
-	TRBV28	17	TRBJ1-2	few	CASSSTWDTPLLYGYTF	TGTGCCAGCAGTTCGACTTGGGACACTCCACTCCTCTATGGCTACACCTTC
-	TRBV5-4	13	TRBJ2-1	-	CASSLVGANEQFF	TGTGCCAGCAGCTTGGTGGGGGCAAATGAGCAGTTCTTC
TRBD1	TRBV3-1/TRBV3-2	16	TRBJ1-3	-	CASSPGTGGGGNTIYF	TGTGCCAGCAGCCCGGGGACAGGGGGCGGTGGAAACACCATATATTTT
-	TRBV11-3	15	TRBJ2-1	-	CASSLGAVSYNEQFF	TGTGCCAGCAGCCTGGGGGCAGTTTCCTACAATGAGCAGTTCTTC
-	TRBV27	14	TRBJ2-5	-	CASSLGRVGKTQYF	TGTGCCAGCAGTTTAGGCAGGGTTGGTAAGACCCAGTACTTC
-	TRBV2	13	TRBJ2-3	-	CASSEGRAGTQYF	TGTGCCAGCAGTGAAGGCCGGGCGGGTACGCAGTATTTT
TRBD2	TRBV18	16	TRBJ2-5	-	CASSPKILAVGETQYF	TGTGCCAGCTCACCAAAAATACTAGCGGTAGGGGAGACCCAGTACTTC
TRBD2	TRBV2	15	TRBJ2-1	-	CASSGLKRGGDKQFF	TGTGCCAGCAGTGGTCTAAAGCGGGGGGGCGATAAGCAGTTCTTC
-	TRBV4-1	15	TRBJ2-2	few	CASSQEKQNTGELFF	TGCGCCAGCAGCCAAGAAAAACAGAACACCGGGGAGCTGTTTTTT
TRBD1	TRBV30	16	TRBJ2-7	once	CAWSRDRGPLPYEQYF	TGTGCCTGGAGCAGGGACAGGGGCCCTTTACCCTACGAGCAGTACTTC
TRBD1	TRBV7-6	14	TRBJ2-2	-	CASSSWTGTGELFF	TGTGCCAGCAGCTCCTGGACAGGGACCGGGGAGCTGTTTTTT
-	TRBV3-1/TRBV3-2	15	TRBJ2-6	once	CASGGDSPGANVLTF	TGTGCCAGCGGAGGCGACTCCCCTGGGGCCAACGTCCTGACTTTC
-	TRBV3-1/TRBV3-2	15	TRBJ1-2	-	CASSQKWAGLYGYTF	TGTGCCAGCAGCCAAAAATGGGCGGGACTCTATGGCTACACCTTC
TRBD1	TRBV2	16	TRBJ1-5	-	CASSEARGTGNQPQHF	TGTGCCAGCAGTGAAGCGAGGGGGACAGGGAATCAGCCCCAGCATTTT
-	TRBV7-3	13	TRBJ2-7	few	CASSLTQAHEQYF	TGTGCCAGCAGCTTAACCCAAGCCCACGAGCAGTACTTC
TRBD1	TRBV5-8	16	TRBJ2-5	-	CASSRGTGRKQETQYF	TGTGCCAGCAGCAGAGGGACAGGGAGAAAACAAGAGACCCAGTACTTC
TRBD1	TRBV7-2	17	TRBJ1-2	-	CASSSSDRGGTNYGYTF	TGTGCCAGCAGCTCTTCAGACAGGGGGGGCACTAACTATGGCTACACCTTC
-	TRBV2	13	TRBJ1-5	-	CASGGQNNQPQHF	TGTGCCAGCGGAGGACAGAACAATCAGCCCCAGCATTTT
-	TRBV6-6	15	TRBJ1-1	-	CASRKPQATNTEAFF	TGTGCCAGCAGAAAGCCACAGGCAACGAACACTGAAGCTTTCTTT
TRBD2	TRBV4-1	17	TRBJ2-3	-	CASSQDTVRLAADTQYF	TGCGCCAGCAGCCAAGATACCGTTCGGCTAGCGGCAGATACGCAGTATTTT
TRBD1	TRBV2	15	TRBJ2-1	-	CASRPGQGNYNEQFF	TGTGCCAGCAGACCCGGACAGGGGAACTACAATGAGCAGTTCTTC
TRBD1	TRBV7-2	17	TRBJ2-6	-	CASSLVTGGSGANVLTF	TGTGCCAGCAGCTTAGTGACAGGGGGAAGTGGGGCCAACGTCCTGACTTTC
-	TRBV5-1	15	TRBJ2-3	-	CASSGRLANTDTQYF	TGCGCCAGCAGCGGCAGGTTAGCGAACACAGATACGCAGTATTTT
TRBD1	TRBV11-3	14	TRBJ2-2	-	CASSRDRVGGELFF	TGTGCCAGCAGCCGGGACAGGGTTGGCGGGGAGCTGTTTTTT
-	TRBV3-1/TRBV3-2	15	TRBJ1-2	-	CASSQVLRGVYGYTF	TGTGCCAGCAGCCAAGTGTTACGGGGGGTCTATGGCTACACCTTC
-	TRBV7-9	14	TRBJ1-2	-	CASRAAGPNYGYTF	TGTGCCAGCAGAGCCGCGGGGCCTAACTATGGCTACACCTTC
-	TRBV6-5	16	TRBJ2-2	-	CASSYLWGLGTGELFF	TGTGCCAGCAGTTACTTGTGGGGGCTTGGCACCGGGGAGCTGTTTTTT